This is a list of T cell receptor beta chains from one sample in a study of blood T cell repertoires in COVID-19. Libraries were prepared by immunoSEQ multiplex PCR; TCRdb keeps only in-frame clonotypes and omits some of them. This sample has about 240,000 clones, with about 89% found just once. The sample comprised PBMCs or T cells enriched from blood (not recorded which). The receptors come from a man between 35 and 55 years old who had recovered from COVID-19. Each CDR3 is given with its conserved first and last residue. A D gene is named only where the DNA matches it firmly. The size entry is marked missing in some rows and otherwise reads once, few, many or a size class.

d_gene	abundance	v_gene	j_gene	CDR3nt	CDR3aa
TRBD1	-	TRBV30	TRBJ1-2	TGTGCCTGGGAAGGACAGGGGGCTGCTGGCTACACCTTC	CAWEGQGAAGYTF
-	-	TRBV6-2/TRBV6-3	TRBJ2-1	TGTGCCAGCAGCGACGAAGAGGAGGGCCACTGGCATGAGCAGTTCTTC	CASSDEEEGHWHEQFF
-	-	TRBV5-4	TRBJ2-1	TGTGCCAGCAGCTTACCAGTTTACAATGAGCAGTTCTTC	CASSLPVYNEQFF
TRBD2	-	TRBV3-1/TRBV3-2	TRBJ2-3	TGTGCCAGCAGCCATAAAGCGGGAGGAGTAGATACGCAGTATTTT	CASSHKAGGVDTQYF
TRBD1	-	TRBV3-1/TRBV3-2	TRBJ1-6	TGTGCCAGCAGCCTAGAGACAGGGGGGAAATCACCCCTCCACTTT	CASSLETGGKSPLHF
TRBD2	-	TRBV7-9	TRBJ2-5	TGTGCCAGCAGCTCGGGAGGAGGGGCAGAGACCCAGTACTTC	CASSSGGGAETQYF
TRBD1	-	TRBV7-9	TRBJ2-7	TGTGCCAGCAGCACACAGGGGGCCTACGAGCAGTACTTC	CASSTQGAYEQYF
TRBD2	-	TRBV27	TRBJ2-2	TGTGCCAGCAGTTCATCTCTAGCGGGGGTGGGGGTCGGGGAGCTGTTTTTT	CASSSSLAGVGVGELFF
TRBD1	-	TRBV11-1	TRBJ1-4	TGTGCCAGCAGCTCCGGACAGGGGTACGGTGAAAAACTGTTTTTT	CASSSGQGYGEKLFF
-	-	TRBV18	TRBJ2-7	TGTGCCAGCCCCCCCTGGTGGATAGCTCGCTGGTGTCACTACGAGCAGTACTTC	CASPPWWIARWCHYEQYF
-	-	TRBV2	TRBJ2-1	TGTGCCAGCAGTGAAGGGACAGTCTTATCCTACAATGAGCAGTTCTTC	CASSEGTVLSYNEQFF
TRBD1	-	TRBV11-1	TRBJ2-5	TGTGCCAGCAGCGACCCGGGACAGGGGCAGACCCAGTACTTC	CASSDPGQGQTQYF
-	-	TRBV11-3	TRBJ1-5	TGTGCCAGCGTATCGTCTTGCGGAGGTCGTCAGCCCCAGCATTTT	CASVSSCGGRQPQHF
TRBD1	-	TRBV7-3	TRBJ2-2	TGTGCCAGCAGCTCAAACAGGGGGACCGGGGAGCTGTTTTTT	CASSSNRGTGELFF
-	-	TRBV3-1/TRBV3-2	TRBJ1-1	TGTGCCAGCAGCCAAATTAACGGCAGGGGAAGCACTGAAGCTTTCTTT	CASSQINGRGSTEAFF
-	-	TRBV10-2	TRBJ1-6	TGCGCCATCAAGGTCGGGGATCCGTTTAATTCACCCCTCCACTTT	CAIKVGDPFNSPLHF
TRBD2	-	TRBV6-5	TRBJ2-1	TGTGCCAGCACCCGGGGGGGAGGCTACAATGAGCAGTTCTTC	CASTRGGGYNEQFF
-	-	TRBV6-2/TRBV6-3	TRBJ2-7	TGTGCCAGCAGTTATGGGGACTTATCGTCGGGCTACGAGCAGTACTTC	CASSYGDLSSGYEQYF
-	-	TRBV6-5	TRBJ1-4	TGTGCCACCGCGGGGAACTTAAATGAAAAACTGTTTTTT	CATAGNLNEKLFF
TRBD1	-	TRBV24-1	TRBJ2-5	TGTGCCACCAGTGATTTGGGACAGGGAAGGGAGACCCAGTACTTC	CATSDLGQGRETQYF
TRBD1	-	TRBV9	TRBJ1-4	TGTGCCAGCAGCGTAGGACAGGGGAGGGAAAAACTGTTTTTT	CASSVGQGREKLFF
TRBD1	-	TRBV6-5	TRBJ1-1	TGTGCCAGCAGTTACGGGGACAGAGTCACTGAAGCTTTCTTT	CASSYGDRVTEAFF
TRBD1	-	TRBV7-3	TRBJ2-5	TGTGCCAGCAGGGCAGGGGGCGTGGAAGAGACCCAGTACTTC	CASRAGGVEETQYF
TRBD2	-	TRBV7-2	TRBJ2-2	TGTGCCAGCAGCCCTAGCGGGAGAAACACCGGGGAGCTGTTTTTT	CASSPSGRNTGELFF
-	-	TRBV5-5	TRBJ2-3	TGTGCCAGCAGCTTCATCACGCAGACAGATACGCAGTATTTT	CASSFITQTDTQYF
TRBD1	once	TRBV5-6	TRBJ2-7	TGTGCCAGCAGCTTGAACTTCGGACAGGAGTACGAGCAGTACTTC	CASSLNFGQEYEQYF
-	-	TRBV28	TRBJ2-7	TGTGCCAGCAGTCGACCAGGCGATTACGAGCAGTACTTC	CASSRPGDYEQYF
-	-	TRBV5-1	TRBJ1-2	TGCGCCAGCAGCTTGGATTGGACAACCGCGCGTGGCTACACCTTC	CASSLDWTTARGYTF
-	-	TRBV11-3	TRBJ2-1	TGTGCCAGCAGCTCCTTCTCCTACAATGAGCAGTTCTTC	CASSSFSYNEQFF
-	-	TRBV24-1	TRBJ2-1	TGTGCCACCAGTGATTTGTCCCCACAGGGTGCCGATGAGCAGTTCTTC	CATSDLSPQGADEQFF
TRBD1	few	TRBV19	TRBJ1-5	TGTGCCAGTAGTATTACAGGGGGCATATGGCAGCCCCAGCATTTT	CASSITGGIWQPQHF
-	-	TRBV9	TRBJ2-6	TGTGCCAGCAGCGTAGTGGCGGGACGGGACTCTGGGGCCAACGTCCTGACTTTC	CASSVVAGRDSGANVLTF
-	-	TRBV20-1	TRBJ1-1	TGCAGTGCTAGTTTGGGCACCATGAACACTGAAGCTTTCTTT	CSASLGTMNTEAFF
TRBD2	-	TRBV7-3	TRBJ2-2	TGTGCCAGCAGCTACGGACTAGCGGGATGGGGCGGGGAGCTGTTTTTT	CASSYGLAGWGGELFF
TRBD1	-	TRBV18	TRBJ2-5	TGTGCCAGCTCACCGGGACAGGGGGATGGGGAGACCCAGTACTTC	CASSPGQGDGETQYF
TRBD1	-	TRBV7-6	TRBJ2-5	TGTGCCAGCGGGACAGGACCCCAAGAGACCCAGTACTTC	CASGTGPQETQYF
-	once	TRBV30	TRBJ2-3	TGTGCCTGGAGTGGGGGGGGCTCGACGCAGTATTTT	CAWSGGGSTQYF
TRBD1	once	TRBV7-8	TRBJ2-3	TGTGCCAGCAGCCCACGGGACAGGGACGCAGATACGCAGTATTTT	CASSPRDRDADTQYF
TRBD1	-	TRBV5-6	TRBJ2-7	TGTGCCAGCAGCGACGGACAGGACCATCCCTACGAGCAGTACTTC	CASSDGQDHPYEQYF
-	-	TRBV5-1	TRBJ2-2	TGCGCCAGCAGCTTGGGGGGCGCCTTCGGGGAGCTGTTTTTT	CASSLGGAFGELFF
-	-	TRBV5-6	TRBJ2-5	TGTGCCAGCAGCTTGAGGGGTTCGGAGACCCAGTACTTC	CASSLRGSETQYF
-	-	TRBV18	TRBJ2-6	TGTGCCAGCTCACCTCTCTTCTTGCCGGGGATCATTTCTAGTGGGGCCAACGTCCTGACTTTC	CASSPLFLPGIISSGANVLTF
TRBD1	-	TRBV5-6	TRBJ1-5	TGTGCCAGCAGCTCCGGGACAGGTAAACAGCCCCAGCATTTT	CASSSGTGKQPQHF
-	-	TRBV7-8	TRBJ1-5	TGTGCCAGCAGCATTCGCGAATATAGCAATCAGCCCCAGCATTTT	CASSIREYSNQPQHF
-	-	TRBV24-1	TRBJ2-2	TGTGCCACCAGTGGTGAGAGTACCGGGGAGCTGTTTTTT	CATSGESTGELFF
TRBD1	-	TRBV5-4	TRBJ1-1	TGTGCCAGCAGCCGTGAACGGTCGACAGGGGGGATACCCATGACCACTGAAGCTTTCTTT	CASSRERSTGGIPMTTEAFF
TRBD2	-	TRBV5-1	TRBJ2-1	TGCGCCAGCAGCTTACTGACTAGCGGAGTGTACAATGAGCAGTTCTTC	CASSLLTSGVYNEQFF
-	-	TRBV10-1	TRBJ2-1	TGCGCCAGCAGTGGCCCACCTAGTGATGAGCAGTTCTTC	CASSGPPSDEQFF
TRBD2	-	TRBV7-9	TRBJ2-3	TGTGCCAGCAGCTTGCCGACCGGGACTAGCGGGGGGAGCACAGATACGCAGTATTTT	CASSLPTGTSGGSTDTQYF
-	-	TRBV3-1/TRBV3-2	TRBJ2-1	TGTGCCAGCAGCCAGCAGCGGGTCAATGAGCAGTTCTTC	CASSQQRVNEQFF